The 16 T cell receptor beta chains below all came from one sample that was sequenced in a study of cytomegalovirus exposure and HLA in healthy donors. It was with 60 Vbeta and 13 Jbeta primers that the PCR ran. Libraries were prepared by immunoSEQ multiplex PCR; TCRdb keeps only in-frame clonotypes and omits some of them. Among 150,000 to 200,000 clones listed, 68% were seen once. The sequenced material came from PBMCs. These receptors were taken from a man between 25 and 39 years old in good health and CMV-seropositive.

This clone appeared once. V usage is TRBV5-1 and J usage is TRBJ2-1; 14 bases are a match to TRBD2. The V segment lost 5 bases and the J segment 7 bases; nucleotides outside the gene matches: 17. The CDR3 extends over 19 amino acids. Germline V lookup: CDR1 SGHRS, CDR2 YFSETQ. CDR3 nucleotide sequence: TGCGCCAGCAGTTCCTCCGGGACTAGCGGGAGTAGGTCGTCTAATGAGCAGTTCTTC. Amino acids: CASSSSGTSGSRSSNEQFF. The full variable domain, completed using reference TRBV5-1 and TRBJ2-1, is KAGVTQTPRYLIKTRGQQVTLSCSPISGHRSVSWYQQTPGQGLQFLFEYFSETQRNKGNFPGRFSGRQFSNSRSEMNVSTLELGDSALYLCASSSSGTSGSRSSNEQFFGPGTRLTVL.

A few counts support this clone. The V and J genes are TRBV18 and TRBJ2-3; 7 nucleotides agree with TRBD1. The germline V gene has CDR1 KGHSH and CDR2 LQKENI. The CDR3 has 17 residues. V gave up 1 base and J gave up 2 bases; unmatched junction bases: 9. CDR3 sequence: CASSPQTWDRPTDTQYF. For the CDR3, the DNA is TGTGCCAGCTCACCACAGACCTGGGACAGACCCACAGATACGCAGTATTTT.

This clone showed up just a few times. The genes are TRBV2 and TRBJ1-2; D ambiguous. Germline loops: CDR1 SNHLY, CDR2 FYNNEI. With 4 bases removed from V and 4 bases from J, the gap between germline ends came to 7 bases. The CDR3 is made up of 12 amino acids. DNA for the CDR3: TGTGCCAGCAGTGGAGAGCTCTATGGCTACACCTTC. It is translated as CASSGELYGYTF.

J is TRBJ1-1 and V is TRBV28; a possible D gene is TRBD1 (5 bases). From germline, CDR1 is MDHEN and CDR2 SYDVKM. The CDR3 length is 13 residues. The V gene lost 5 bases and the J gene lost 11 bases, with 18 bases spanning the gap. This CDR3 is CASSLQGIGAAFF. CDR3 nucleotide sequence: TGTGCCAGCAGTCTTCAGGGTATAGGGGCTGCTTTCTTT.

This chain links TRBV7-8 with TRBJ2-3, with 15 bases matching TRBD2. The CDR3 has 20 residues. Per germline, CDR1 SGHVS and CDR2 FQNEAQ. V was clipped by 5 bases and J by 0 bases; unmatched bases: 12. The DNA of the CDR3 is TGTGCCAGCAGCCCGACCACGGGACTAGCGGGAGGCAATAGCACAGATACGCAGTATTTT. Protein: CASSPTTGLAGGNSTDTQYF.

The chain carries TRBV19 and TRBJ2-1; D is possibly TRBD2 (5 bases). The CDR3 is made up of 16 amino acids. Germline-derived CDR1 and CDR2 are LNHDA and SQIVND (reference sequence). The V end was cut by 3 bases, the J end by 11 bases, with 23 bases between. The chain's CDR3 is CASSMFASGRPGKQFF. For the CDR3, the DNA is TGTGCCAGTAGTATGTTCGCATCCGGGCGACCCGGGAAGCAGTTCTTC.

The rearrangement links TRBV7-7 to TRBJ2-1; D might be TRBD1 (6 bases). This CDR3 spans 15 amino acids. V dropped 4 bases and J dropped 3 bases, with 13 bases sitting between them. Germline-derived CDR1 and CDR2 are SSHAT and FNYEAQ (reference sequence). The CDR3 is CASSYSRGIYNEQFF. The CDR3 coding sequence is TGTGCCAGCAGCTACAGCAGGGGAATCTACAATGAGCAGTTCTTC.

The rearrangement uses TRBV9 and TRBJ2-5; 15 bases match TRBD2. In germline, CDR1 is SGDLS, CDR2 YYNGEE. CDR3 size: 16 residues. J lost 4 bases, V lost 4 bases, and 5 bases had no gene match. Here the CDR3 reads CASSFGTSGRLETQYF. For the CDR3, the DNA is TGTGCCAGCAGCTTCGGGACTAGCGGGAGGTTAGAGACCCAGTACTTC. Using reference TRBV9 and TRBJ2-5 for the parts outside the CDR3, the full variable domain is DSGVTQTPKHLITATGQRVTLRCSPRSGDLSVYWYQQSLDQGLQFLIQYYNGEERAKGNILERFSAQQFPDLHSELNLSSLELGDSALYFCASSFGTSGRLETQYFGPGTRLLVL.

V and J are TRBV6-5 and TRBJ1-2; TRBD1 might be the D (6 bases). CDR1 and CDR2 (germline): MNHEY, SVGAGI. V lost 2 bases and J lost 4, with 11 bases in between. CDR3 length equals 14 residues. Written as DNA, the CDR3 is TGTGCCAGCAGTTACGCACAGGGACCCTATGGCTACACCTTC. Amino acids: CASSYAQGPYGYTF.

This clone was observed a few times. This chain connects TRBV27 to TRBJ2-5; D gene uncertain. The CDR3 consists of 12 residues. V was trimmed by 7 bases and J by 7 bases, leaving 13 bases between them. Per germline, CDR1 MNHEY and CDR2 SMNVEV (reference sequence). CDR3 in DNA: TGTGCCAGCAAGATGGAGTACGGGACCCAGTACTTC. Its translation: CASKMEYGTQYF.

The table lists this clone with a few counts. The J gene is TRBJ2-7, the V gene TRBV6-1; D is undetermined. The CDR3 extends over 14 amino acids. Germline CDR1 is MNHNS and CDR2 is SASEGT. Trimming took 4 bases from V and 5 from J, leaving 15 bases between them. CDR3: CASSVGPGLNEQYF. CDR3 nucleotides: TGTGCCAGCAGTGTAGGTCCAGGCCTGAACGAGCAGTACTTC.

The chain combines TRBV7-9 with TRBJ1-5; no clear D gene. Per the germline V gene, CDR1 is SEHNR and CDR2 is FQNEAQ (reference sequence). This CDR3 region has 14 residues. Trimming cost V 4 bases and J 2 bases, with 9 bases left between them. The CDR3 is CASSSGNGNQPQHF. The CDR3, as DNA: TGTGCCAGCAGCTCCGGGAATGGCAATCAGCCCCAGCATTTT.

The genes are TRBV28 and TRBJ2-7, with 11 bases matching TRBD1. Trimming cost V 5 bases and J 6 bases; bases outside gene matches: 3. Germline lookup yields CDR1 MDHEN and CDR2 SYDVKM. The CDR3 sequence is 13 residues long. DNA of the CDR3: TGTGCCAGCAGTCACGGGACAGGGGGCGAGCAGTACTTC. Encoded protein: CASSHGTGGEQYF. Full variable domain (remainder filled in from reference TRBV28 and TRBJ2-7): DVKVTQSSRYLVKRTGEKVFLECVQDMDHENMFWYRQDPGLGLRLIYFSYDVKMKEKGDIPEGYSVSREKKERFSLILESASTNQTSMYLCASSHGTGGEQYFGPGTRLTVT.

The genes are TRBV10-3 and TRBJ2-3, with D possibly matching TRBD1 (5 bases). Germline values: CDR1 ENHRY, CDR2 SYGVKD. V was shortened by 7 bases and J by 0 bases, with 26 bases between the two germline ends. This CDR3 spans 19 amino acids. In DNA form, the CDR3 reads TGTGCCATCAAAGCAGGGAACATACGTGTCCCACTGAGCACAGATACGCAGTATTTT. Translating gives CAIKAGNIRVPLSTDTQYF.

In this sample, this clone turned up a few times. The chain is built from TRBV10-3 and TRBJ2-3, with D possibly matching TRBD1 (6 bases). This CDR3 is 17 amino acids long. V gave up 0 bases and J gave up 1 base, with 14 bases separating them. The V gene's germline CDR1 is ENHRY and CDR2 SYGVKD. The DNA of the CDR3 is TGTGCCATCAGTGAGTCAGTAGGGGGACGACGCACAGATACGCAGTATTTT. Translating gives CAISESVGGRRTDTQYF.

The chain links TRBV9 to TRBJ2-5, with D possibly matching TRBD2 (5 bases). Trimming pared 3 bases from V and 5 bases from J, leaving 14 bases between. From germline, CDR1 is SGDLS and CDR2 YYNGEE. The CDR3 covers 14 residues. The chain's CDR3 is CASSGVGVGETQYF. The CDR3, as DNA: TGTGCCAGCAGCGGAGTCGGGGTGGGCGAGACCCAGTACTTC.